Listed here are 2 T cell receptor beta chains from one sample, sequenced in a study of spatial heterogeneity in lung cancer. Time point denoted: sample taken at primary tumor resection. Whole RNA obtained from tumor, nontumor lung or frozen PBMC underwent sequencing without sorting. TCRdb itself ran the 5' RACE reads through MiXCR, one entry per CDR3 protein. The sample has under 7,500 distinct CDR3 sequences; 7% are singletons. Material: PBMCs, obtained at surgery. All receptors derive from a male donor with early-stage non-small cell lung cancer.

This clonotype was recorded many times. Because the library targeted alpha chains, this beta chain is an off-target read whose size means little. V gene TRBV28 combines with J gene TRBJ2-7, with D perhaps TRBD1 (6 bases). V lost 6 bases, J lost 3 bases, and 18 bases lay in between. CDR1 and CDR2 (germline): MDHEN, SYDVKM. The CDR3 is 15 residues long. CDR3 nucleotide sequence: TGTGCCAGCAGCCCCCATCCCCCAGGGGACTACGAGCAGTACTTC. As protein: CASSPHPPGDYEQYF.

This clonotype was observed at least ten times. The size of this beta chain means little, since it is a stray read in a library made for alpha chains. CDR3 sequence reads: CASSLRTEETQYF. The CDR3 nucleotides are TGTGCCAGCTCACTACGGACAGAAGAGACCCAGTACTTC. The chain employs TRBV18 and TRBJ2-5; weak D call: TRBD1 (6 bases). CDR1 and CDR2 from the germline V gene are KGHSH and LQKENI. Trimming took off 4 bases at V and 3 bases at J, with 9 bases between the two ends. The CDR3 extends over 13 amino acids. Filled out from reference TRBV18 and TRBJ2-5, the complete variable domain reads NAGVMQNPRHLVRRRGQEARLRCSPMKGHSHVYWYRQLPEEGLKFMVYLQKENIIDESGMPKERFSAEFPKEGPSILRIQQVVRGDSAAYFCASSLRTEETQYFGPGTRLLVL.